The 29 T cell receptor beta chains listed next were all sequenced from one sample in a study of PD-1 blockade in classical Hodgkin lymphoma. Exposure to brentuximab vedotin varied, and each patient had relapsed following autologous stem cell transplantation. Sequenced by immunoSEQ multiplex PCR; TCRdb stores in-frame clones only, minus some. The data hold fewer than 55,000 clones, with around nine tenths observed a single time. The input for sequencing was peripheral blood mononuclear cells (PBMCs), taken at baseline. These receptors came from a human donor with classical Hodgkin lymphoma.

The rearrangement links TRBV9 to TRBJ2-2, with a possible D match to TRBD1 (5 bases). Germline lookup yields CDR1 SGDLS and CDR2 YYNGEE. Trimming took 0 bases from V and 7 from J, leaving 16 bases between them. The CDR3 runs to 16 residues. This CDR3 reads CASSVEPGPGGGELFF. CDR3 sequence (DNA): TGTGCCAGCAGCGTAGAACCAGGGCCCGGTGGCGGGGAGCTGTTTTTT.

Here the CDR3 reads CANQGSGNTIYF. CDR3 DNA sequence: TGCGCCAACCAGGGTTCTGGAAACACCATATATTTT. The chain uses TRBV10-1 and TRBJ1-3; perhaps TRBD1 as D (5 bases). Looked up from germline, CDR1 is WNHNN and CDR2 is SYGVQD (reference sequence). V was cut by 10 bases and J by 1 base, with 8 bases left in between. CDR3 length: 12 amino acids.

This rearrangement joins TRBV6-5 to TRBJ1-1; D unresolved. Trimming stripped 7 bases from V and 0 bases from J, with 9 bases between. The CDR3 loop spans 13 amino acids. Germline loops: CDR1 MNHEY, CDR2 SVGAGI. CDR3 nucleotides: TGTGCCAGCAAGATGGGCATGAACACTGAAGCTTTCTTT. Translated: CASKMGMNTEAFF.

The chain employs TRBV2 and TRBJ1-2; 11 nucleotides agree with TRBD1. The CDR3 is 13 amino acids. The trim removed 9 bases at V and 8 bases at J, leaving 8 bases unmatched. Germline V gene sequence: CDR1 SNHLY, CDR2 FYNNEI. CDR3 sequence reads: CARKGQGARGYTF. CDR3 nucleotides: TGTGCCAGAAAAGGACAGGGGGCAAGAGGCTACACCTTC.

CDR3 nucleotide sequence: TGCGCCAGCAGCCAAGATAGGGGGGGACTCAACACCGGGGAGCTGTTTTTT. Translation: CASSQDRGGLNTGELFF. The chain combines TRBV4-1 with TRBJ2-2, with a possible D match to TRBD2 (7 bases). Trimming shortened V by 0 bases and J by 2 bases, and 13 bases separated the two germline ends. Germline V gene lookup returns CDR1 MGHRA and CDR2 YSYEKL. This CDR3 region has 17 residues.

CDR3 protein: CASSLYGAGRQSASTDTQYF. The CDR3 nucleotides read TGTGCCAGCAGTTTATACGGGGCGGGGCGACAGTCCGCTAGCACAGATACGCAGTATTTT. V usage is TRBV27 and J usage is TRBJ2-3; D may be TRBD2 (6 bases). The germline CDR1 and CDR2 sequences are MNHEY and SMNVEV (reference sequence). CDR3 length: 20 residues. V gave up 1 base and J gave up 0 bases, with 23 bases separating them.

The V and J genes are TRBV6-1 and TRBJ1-4; 7 bases match TRBD1. The CDR3 sequence is 16 residues long. V dropped 4 bases and J dropped 7; count of bases not matched to a gene: 12. Germline loops: CDR1 MNHNS, CDR2 SASEGT. The CDR3 region is CASSVQQGTGGEKLFF. The CDR3 coding sequence is TGTGCCAGCAGTGTGCAACAGGGGACCGGTGGTGAAAAACTGTTTTTT.

The chain uses TRBV10-3 and TRBJ2-7; 10 bases line up with TRBD2. Unmatched junction bases numbered 9, after V lost 11 bases and J lost 5 bases. This CDR3 is 13 amino acids long. CDR1 and CDR2 from the germline V gene are ENHRY and SYGVKD. The CDR3 DNA reads TGTGCCTTCAAGGCTAGCGGGAGCCACGAGCAGTACTTC. Translating it yields CAFKASGSHEQYF.

The chain uses TRBV6-5 and TRBJ1-6; the D gene is possibly TRBD1 (6 bases). The CDR3 is 13 residues long. Germline V gene lookup returns CDR1 MNHEY and CDR2 SVGAGI. The germline V and J ends were trimmed by 6 bases and 7 bases, with 10 bases remaining between them. The CDR3 sequence is CASSRGQNSPLHF. Here the CDR3 DNA reads TGTGCCAGCAGCCGTGGACAGAATTCACCCCTCCACTTT.

This clone was counted only a few times. The gene calls are TRBV6-6 and TRBJ1-5; D is possibly TRBD1 (5 bases). The V and J ends lost 5 bases and 7 bases respectively, with 12 bases between them. This CDR3 is 13 amino acids long. Germline CDR1 is MNHNY and CDR2 is SVGAGI (reference sequence). CDR3 sequence (DNA): TGTGCCAGCAGTATCGGGACCGGACAGCCCCAGCATTTT. Translating gives CASSIGTGQPQHF.

This chain connects TRBV6-5 to TRBJ2-7, with D perhaps TRBD1 or TRBD2 (5 bases each). V gave up 4 bases and J gave up 5 bases, with 12 bases separating them. CDR1 is MNHEY and CDR2 is SVGAGI in the germline V gene. The CDR3 runs 13 residues. Written as DNA, the CDR3 is TGTGCCAGCAGTTCGGGACCTGCCCACGAGCAGTACTTC. It encodes CASSSGPAHEQYF.

V and J are TRBV7-8 and TRBJ2-2; D might be TRBD2 (6 bases). The CDR3 totals 17 residues. Trimming took 1 base from V and 1 from J, leaving 13 bases between them. CDR1 SGHVS and CDR2 FQNEAQ come from the germline V gene. This CDR3 is CASSLGRQGGNTGELFF. The DNA of the CDR3 is TGTGCCAGCAGCTTAGGACGGCAGGGAGGGAACACCGGGGAGCTGTTTTTT.

The V call is TRBV4-3, the J call TRBJ2-7; 8 positions match TRBD2. Germline assignment: CDR1 LGHNA and CDR2 YSLEER. The CDR3 has 15 amino acids. V shed 4 bases, J shed 2 bases, and the junction held 7 bases outside the gene matches. This chain's CDR3 is CASSPTPGLAYEQYF. In DNA form, the CDR3 reads TGCGCCAGCAGCCCGACCCCGGGACTAGCCTACGAGCAGTACTTC.

The chain joins TRBV4-2 to TRBJ2-5, with 9 nucleotides matching TRBD2. This CDR3 comprises 16 residues. Trimming cost V 6 bases and J 5 bases; bases outside gene matches: 13. Germline CDR1 and CDR2: LGHNA and YNFKEQ. The CDR3 DNA sequence: TGTGCCAGCAGTCGTCCGGGACTAGCTAAGGAGGAGACCCAGTACTTC. Amino acids: CASSRPGLAKEETQYF.

The V call is TRBV11-2, the J call TRBJ1-4; weak D call: TRBD1 (6 bases). The V end was cut by 1 base, the J end by 10 bases, with 19 bases between. The CDR3 consists of 16 residues. CDR1 SGHAT and CDR2 FQNNGV come from the germline V gene. Here the CDR3 DNA reads TGTGCCAGCAGCTTAGCAACCAGGGGTAAGGGGCGAAAACTGTTTTTT. Translating it yields CASSLATRGKGRKLFF.

The chain uses TRBV27 and TRBJ1-6; D possibly corresponds to TRBD1 (5 bases). V lost 8 bases to trimming and J lost 6 bases, with 14 bases between them. Germline CDR1 and CDR2: MNHEY and SMNVEV (reference sequence). The CDR3 is 14 amino acids. As DNA, the CDR3 is TGTGCCAGCGGATCGGGGGGTGGTAATTCACCCCTCCACTTT. This translates into CASGSGGGNSPLHF.

The chain employs TRBV27 and TRBJ2-5; maybe TRBD2 (6 bases). The J call may not be correct, given that the DNA end is closer to TRBJ2-7. This CDR3 region has 15 residues. Germline loops: CDR1 MNHEY, CDR2 SMNVEV (reference sequence). The DNA of the CDR3 is TGTGCCAGCAGTCACCTAGCGTCCTCGTTCTACGAGCAGTACTTC. As protein: CASSHLASSFYEQYF.

The chain links TRBV9 to TRBJ2-1, with 7 bases that match TRBD2. Germline values: CDR1 SGDLS, CDR2 YYNGEE. This CDR3 contains 17 residues. V shed 6 bases, J shed 2 bases, and the junction held 14 bases outside the gene matches. CDR3 sequence: CASKGLEAGDPYNEQFF. The CDR3 DNA sequence: TGTGCCAGCAAAGGTCTTGAGGCGGGAGACCCCTACAATGAGCAGTTCTTC.

The V call is TRBV4-1, the J call TRBJ1-6; a possible D gene is TRBD1 (5 bases). CDR1 is MGHRA, CDR2 YSYEKL, per germline. V lost 1 base to trimming and J lost 7 bases, with 11 bases between them. The CDR3 covers 15 residues. Here the CDR3 DNA reads TGCGCCAGCAGCCAAGGCGGGGGGATGAATTCACCCCTCCACTTT. Translating it yields CASSQGGGMNSPLHF.

The chain joins TRBV9 to TRBJ2-7; D not certain. This CDR3 is 14 amino acids long. The germline V gene encodes CDR1 SGDLS and CDR2 YYNGEE. V lost 0 bases, J lost 2 bases, and 9 bases lay in between. The DNA for the CDR3 is TGTGCCAGCAGCGTAGGGGTAGATCCCTACGAGCAGTACTTC. Residues: CASSVGVDPYEQYF.

The chain carries TRBV27 and TRBJ2-5, with D possibly called TRBD1 or TRBD2 (5 bases each). The CDR3 runs 16 residues. Germline V lookup: CDR1 MNHEY, CDR2 SMNVEV (reference sequence). The germline V and J ends were trimmed by 5 bases and 2 bases, with 18 bases remaining between them. The CDR3 region has the DNA TGTGCCAGCAGTCCCGACCTCGGGACCACTCAAGAGACCCAGTACTTC. It is translated as CASSPDLGTTQETQYF.

The rearrangement uses TRBV28 and TRBJ2-7; 11 bases are shared with TRBD2. The length of the CDR3 is 16 residues. V dropped 5 bases and J dropped 2; count of bases not matched to a gene: 8. The germline gives CDR1 MDHEN, CDR2 SYDVKM. The CDR3 spells CASSPRLAGGAYEQYF. In DNA form, the CDR3 reads TGTGCCAGCAGTCCTCGGCTAGCGGGGGGTGCCTACGAGCAGTACTTC.

V gene TRBV9 combines with J gene TRBJ2-2; unclear D gene. The V gene's germline CDR1 is SGDLS and CDR2 YYNGEE. V dropped 7 bases and J dropped 6 bases, with 10 bases sitting between them. CDR3 size: 12 residues. CDR3 DNA: TGTGCCAGCCGTCGGGCCCCCGGGGAGCTGTTTTTT. Translation gives CASRRAPGELFF.

V usage is TRBV11-3 and J usage is TRBJ2-2; D not certain. Germline CDR1 is SGHNT and CDR2 is YENEEA. V lost 4 bases and J lost 2, with 11 bases in between. The CDR3 runs to 15 residues. CDR3 DNA sequence: TGTGCCAGCAGCTACGGAAGGGTCAACACCGGGGAGCTGTTTTTT. Protein product: CASSYGRVNTGELFF.

This clone was counted once. The chain uses TRBV15 and TRBJ2-7; 9 nucleotides agree with TRBD1. V shed 5 bases, J shed 3 bases, and the junction held 8 bases outside the gene matches. Looked up from germline, CDR1 is LNHNV and CDR2 is YYDKDF (reference sequence). CDR3 length equals 15 residues. DNA of the CDR3: TGTGCCACCAGCCCGGAAGGACAGGGGATCTACGAGCAGTACTTC. Protein sequence: CATSPEGQGIYEQYF.

This chain connects TRBV19 to TRBJ1-4; maybe TRBD1 (6 bases). This CDR3 spans 16 amino acids. The germline V and J ends were trimmed by 5 bases and 4 bases, with 17 bases remaining between them. Germline values: CDR1 LNHDA, CDR2 SQIVND (reference sequence). The CDR3 nucleotides read TGTGCCAGTAGTGCTCGCCGGGACACTGTTAATGAAAAACTGTTTTTT. This sequence encodes CASSARRDTVNEKLFF.

This chain uses TRBV2 with TRBJ1-6; 10 nucleotides align to TRBD1. This CDR3 contains 15 residues. The V gene's germline CDR1 is SNHLY and CDR2 FYNNEI. V trimming: 8 bases; J trimming: 3 bases; junction bases outside the gene matches: 4. The CDR3 spells CASCRDRGYNSPLHF. The CDR3 region has the DNA TGTGCCAGCTGCCGGGACAGGGGCTATAATTCACCCCTCCACTTT.

This clone appeared a single time. The rearrangement joins TRBV9 to TRBJ2-2; D uncertain. The CDR3 runs to 14 residues. Germline lookup yields CDR1 SGDLS and CDR2 YYNGEE. V was pared by 0 bases and J by 0 bases, with 3 bases between. The DNA for the CDR3 is TGTGCCAGCAGCGTAGTCCCGAACACCGGGGAGCTGTTTTTT. Amino acid sequence: CASSVVPNTGELFF.

The table lists this clone with a count of one. The chain couples TRBV29-1 to TRBJ2-6; D remains ambiguous. Germline V gives CDR1 SQVTM, CDR2 ANQGSEA. The CDR3 covers 13 residues. The V and J ends lost 4 bases and 0 bases respectively, with 4 bases between them. The CDR3 loop is CSVARSGANVLTF. In DNA, the CDR3 is TGCAGCGTTGCTCGCTCTGGGGCCAACGTCCTGACTTTC.